This T cell receptor (beta chain) was identified in a study of cytomegalovirus exposure and HLA in healthy donors. Study-wide points: Altogether, about 160 TCR beta chains were recorded as cytomegalovirus-associated. Previous analysis showed most TCR beta V segments were productive about 87% or about 30% of the time.

This clone has only one observation. Antigen: not known. PCR used 60 Vbeta primers and 13 Jbeta primers. Generated by immunoSEQ multiplex PCR, the TCRdb table keeps only in-frame clones and is missing some. The sample lists 150,000 to 200,000 clones; around three quarters were seen once. The sequenced sample consisted of PBMCs. The sequence derives from a woman in her 30s in good health and CMV-seropositive.

The CDR3 bases are TGTGCCAGCAGATTCGACAGGGCTAACTATGGCTACACCTTC. It translates to CASRFDRANYGYTF. The chain is built from TRBV6-6 and TRBJ1-2; TRBD1 matches 7 bases. V gave up 6 bases and J gave up 0 bases; unmatched junction bases: 4. Germline V gives CDR1 MNHNY, CDR2 SVGAGI (reference sequence). The CDR3 contains 14 residues.